This is a list of T cell receptor beta chains from one sample in a study of blood T cells in healthy people across ages. In TCRdb, the 5' RACE reads were re-called with MiXCR into one record per CDR3 protein. The table records 800,000 to 1,000,000 distinct CDR3 sequences, roughly 50% of them present only once. What was sequenced was blood. Receptor source: a man aged 30-40 years in good health. Each CDR3 is given with its conserved first and last residue. Fields, in order: J gene, V gene, D gene, clone size, CDR3 DNA, CDR3 protein. A D gene is named only where the DNA matches it firmly. Size values are once, few and many counts, or a class for expanded clones, and some rows have none.

J: TRBJ1-5
V: TRBV10-3
D: TRBD1
size: few
DNA: TGTGCCACTAGGGACAGTTATAGCAATCAGCCCCAGCATTTT
CDR3: CATRDSYSNQPQHF

J: TRBJ2-3
V: TRBV6-6
D: TRBD2
size: few
DNA: TGTGCCAGCAGTTTTGGACTAGATGGAGATACGCAGTATTTT
CDR3: CASSFGLDGDTQYF

J: TRBJ1-3
V: TRBV9
D: TRBD1
size: .
DNA: TGTGCCAGCAGCGTAAATAAGGGGGCCTCTGGAAACACCATATATTTT
CDR3: CASSVNKGASGNTIYF

J: TRBJ2-1
V: TRBV12-3/TRBV12-4
D: .
size: few
DNA: TGTGCCAGCACCCCACGGGTGTGGGGTGAGGGGAATGAGCAGTTCTTC
CDR3: CASTPRVWGEGNEQFF

J: TRBJ1-5
V: TRBV10-2
D: .
size: .
DNA: TGCGCCAGCAGTGAGTTCGCAGTCGGAGAGCAGCCCCAGCATTTT
CDR3: CASSEFAVGEQPQHF

J: TRBJ2-3
V: TRBV12-3/TRBV12-4
D: .
size: few
DNA: TGTGCCTGCCTTGGGGTGGCGGCAGATACGCAGTATTTT
CDR3: CACLGVAADTQYF

J: TRBJ2-5
V: TRBV7-8
D: TRBD2
size: .
DNA: TGTGCCAGCAGCCCAGGACTAGCACAGTACTTAGGGACCCAGTACTTC
CDR3: CASSPGLAQYLGTQYF

J: TRBJ2-7
V: TRBV6-5
D: TRBD1
size: few
DNA: TGTGCCAGCAGTTACTCCCGGCAGGGGGCCGGCGAGCAGTACTTC
CDR3: CASSYSRQGAGEQYF

J: TRBJ2-3
V: TRBV11-1
D: TRBD1
size: .
DNA: TGTGCCAGCAGCTCGGACAGGGGGATCGTGGATACGCAGTATTTT
CDR3: CASSSDRGIVDTQYF

J: TRBJ2-3
V: TRBV4-2
D: TRBD1
size: few
DNA: TGTGCCAGCAGCCGCCGGACAGGGTCAGAGACAGATACGCAGTATTTT
CDR3: CASSRRTGSETDTQYF

J: TRBJ1-1
V: TRBV9
D: .
size: .
DNA: TGTGCCAGCAGCGTAGGAGGGGGTCATGGGACTGAAGCTTTCTTT
CDR3: CASSVGGGHGTEAFF

J: TRBJ2-1
V: TRBV9
D: .
size: few
DNA: TGTGCCAGCAGCGTATATGAGGGCGGCGGCGATGAGCAGTTCTTC
CDR3: CASSVYEGGGDEQFF

J: TRBJ2-3
V: TRBV24-1
D: .
size: .
DNA: TGTGCCACCAGTGATTTGCGGGGGGGGCTTAAGGGGGCGGACACAGATACGCAGTATTTT
CDR3: CATSDLRGGLKGADTDTQYF

J: TRBJ2-7
V: TRBV7-2
D: .
size: .
DNA: TGTGCCAGCAGCTTAGAGGGGCTAGTCGGTGGCGAGCAGTACTTC
CDR3: CASSLEGLVGGEQYF

J: TRBJ2-1
V: TRBV12-3/TRBV12-4
D: .
size: few
DNA: TGTGCCAGCAGTTTTAGTACCCCCTACAATGAGCAGTTCTTC
CDR3: CASSFSTPYNEQFF

J: TRBJ1-4
V: TRBV4-1
D: .
size: .
DNA: TGCGCCAGCAGCAACAGGGAGGTTAATAATGAAAAACTGTTTTTT
CDR3: CASSNREVNNEKLFF

J: TRBJ2-4
V: TRBV3-1
D: TRBD1
size: .
DNA: TGTGCCAGCAGTCTGATGCAGGGGGCGTTTAAAAACATTCAGTACTTC
CDR3: CASSLMQGAFKNIQYF

J: TRBJ1-5
V: TRBV2
D: TRBD1
size: .
DNA: TGTGCCAGCAGCCCCGGGACAGGGAGTTTGCAGCCCCAGCATTTT
CDR3: CASSPGTGSLQPQHF

J: TRBJ2-7
V: TRBV7-8
D: .
size: .
DNA: TGTGCCAGCAAAAGCAGGGGTGTTTCCTACGAGCAGTACTTC
CDR3: CASKSRGVSYEQYF

J: TRBJ1-3
V: TRBV4-1
D: .
size: .
DNA: TGCGCCAGCAGCCAAACACAGGACTCTGGAAACACCATATATTTT
CDR3: CASSQTQDSGNTIYF

J: TRBJ1-4
V: TRBV6-6
D: .
size: few
DNA: TGTGCCAGCAGTTACGTTGGGAATGAAAAACTGTTTTTT
CDR3: CASSYVGNEKLFF

J: TRBJ2-5
V: TRBV29-1
D: .
size: .
DNA: TGCAGCGTTGAAATCCAGGGAACAGAGACCCAGTACTTC
CDR3: CSVEIQGTETQYF

J: TRBJ2-5
V: TRBV20-1
D: TRBD2
size: .
DNA: TGCAGTGCCGACTTGACAGAGCGCGGGGGGGAGACCCAGTACTTC
CDR3: CSADLTERGGETQYF

J: TRBJ2-7
V: TRBV3-1
D: .
size: few
DNA: TGTGCCAGCAGCCAAGTGGCCCGAATCTACGAGCAGTACTTC
CDR3: CASSQVARIYEQYF

J: TRBJ1-5
V: TRBV9
D: .
size: .
DNA: TGTGCCAGCAGCGTAGTCGAGGCAGGGCCCCAGCATTTT
CDR3: CASSVVEAGPQHF

J: TRBJ2-7
V: TRBV27
D: .
size: .
DNA: TGTGCCAGCAGTTTATTAGGCCCTTCCTACGAGCAGTACTTC
CDR3: CASSLLGPSYEQYF

J: TRBJ2-7
V: TRBV6-5
D: .
size: .
DNA: TGTGCCAGCAGTTACCTTGTGGGGAGCTCCTACGAGCAGTACTTC
CDR3: CASSYLVGSSYEQYF

J: TRBJ2-1
V: TRBV10-2
D: TRBD2
size: .
DNA: TGCGCCAGCAGCCCGCTTCGCGGGGGGGCCGGTGAGCAGTTCTTC
CDR3: CASSPLRGGAGEQFF

J: TRBJ2-3
V: TRBV4-3
D: .
size: .
DNA: TGCGCCAGCAGCCGCGCTAGGGAAGTCCACGACACAGATACGCAGTATTTT
CDR3: CASSRAREVHDTDTQYF

J: TRBJ1-1
V: TRBV9
D: .
size: once
DNA: TGTGCCAGCAGCTATACAGGTAGCCTAAGCACTGAAGCTTTCTTT
CDR3: CASSYTGSLSTEAFF

J: TRBJ2-3
V: TRBV4-3
D: .
size: .
DNA: TGCGCCAGCAGCCAAGAGGGGCTCATCACAGATACGCAGTATTTT
CDR3: CASSQEGLITDTQYF